This T cell receptor beta chain was recovered during a study of neurological immune-mediated disorders. Study-wide points: As far as clinical or MRI features were concerned, none was associated with the multiple sclerosis repertoire cluster.

With 10-nucleotide random UMIs, 5'RACE was used to make the cDNA. TCRdb reprocessed the 5' RACE reads with MiXCR, giving one entry per CDR3 protein. The repertoire includes roughly 75,000 distinct CDR3 sequences, around 2.6% of them detected once, and around 1.1% sits in the top ten. This clonotype showed up many times. The antigen is undetermined. CDR1 and CDR2 from the germline V gene are SGHVS and FQNEAQ. This CDR3 region has 14 residues. J was trimmed by 7 bases and V by 5 bases; bases with no gene match: 3. The source of this sequence is a woman aged 25 to 39 with multiple sclerosis. This chain joins TRBV7-8 and TRBJ1-4, with 11 bases that match TRBD1. Sequencing was done on a sample of PBMCs. This CDR3 is CASSRTGGREKLFF. CDR3 in DNA: TGTGCCAGCAGCAGGACAGGGGGCCGTGAAAAACTGTTTTTT.